What follows is one T cell receptor beta chain and its context. As originally analysed: Reference gene primer amplification gave nucleated cell count estimates. Using immunoSEQ multiplex PCR, the repertoire was profiled, and TCRdb retains in-frame clones only, with some absent. V, J and clone size are those of that table, while D and trimming were read from the DNA. The sample yields 200,000 or so clones, 85% to 90% seen once. The sample belongs to a study of blood T cell repertoires in COVID-19. Turning to the study itself: Acute and convalescent COVID-19 samples came from the United States, Italy and Spain.

Germline lookup yields CDR1 SGHNT and CDR2 YYREEE (reference sequence). The CDR3 has 15 residues. The J segment lost 4 bases and the V segment lost 2 bases, leaving 5 bases of the junction unmatched. The receptor's source is a man older than 75 with acute or convalescent COVID-19. The V call is TRBV5-4, the J call TRBJ2-2; TRBD2 aligns across 7 bases. Sequencing was done on a sample of peripheral blood. The CDR3, as DNA: TGTGCCAGCAGCTTCAATAGCGGGCTCACCGGGGAGCTGTTTTTT. Translation gives CASSFNSGLTGELFF.